This T cell receptor beta chain was found in a study of cytomegalovirus exposure and HLA in healthy donors. From germline, CDR1 is MNHNY and CDR2 SVGAGI (reference sequence). J was trimmed by 8 bases and V by 5 bases; bases with no gene match: 5. CDR3 length equals 14 residues. Study conclusions and caveats: Cytomegalovirus status was reportedly diagnosed by the classifier with high sensitivity and specificity. Sequencing likely caused a cluster of highly shared sequence variants. In a later analysis, specific HLA alleles were associated with around 17,000 TCR beta sequences at a 0.05 false discovery rate.

This PCR relied on a set of 60 Vbeta primers and 13 Jbeta primers. This table comes from immunoSEQ multiplex PCR, and its TCRdb copy is limited to in-frame clones, with some not included. Here the sample spans approximately 160,000 clones, roughly 70% being singletons. Concerning this clone itself: The antigen is unknown.

The sequenced sample consisted of PBMCs. The sequence was obtained from a middle-aged woman in good health and CMV-seropositive. The chain links TRBV6-6 to TRBJ2-1; TRBD2 aligns across 11 bases. The CDR3 is CASSRGLAVDEQFF. Written as DNA, the CDR3 is TGTGCCAGCAGTCGGGGACTAGCGGTAGATGAGCAGTTCTTC.